The text below deals with one T cell receptor beta chain. This clonotype occurred many times. Its target antigen remains unknown. No clone much larger than this one lies a single base away; base qualities are absent. The CDR3 runs 16 residues from the cysteine to the phenylalanine. Here the CDR3 DNA is all that survives: 48 bases in frame from base 1. CDR1 and CDR2 were assigned from the germline V gene as KGHSH and LQKENI. The germline V end is reduced by 3 bases and the J end by 0 bases; junction bases left unmatched: 4. This sample was taken from a study of T cells in Graves' hyperthyroidism and ophthalmopathy (dated by TCRdb to about 2019). Notes on the research overall: Peripheral blood was sampled at the time of initial diagnosis, prior to any treatment. A discovery cohort of roughly 96 patients, 43 with Graves' ophthalmopathy and approximately 60 with stable Graves' hyperthyroidism, was used to find distinguishing TCR V-J signatures. Prospective prediction of ophthalmopathy was tested in an independent validation cohort of 18 to 20 hyperthyroidism patients and some 17 patients who later progressed to ophthalmopathy. The approximately 98 discovery patients were randomly divided into training and test sets at a 7:3 ratio. In roughly six Graves' hyperthyroidism patients, the study also compared T-cell repertoires from thyroid tissue with T-cell repertoires from blood. After blood sampling, hyperthyroidism patients were treated with methimazole at a starting dose of 30 mg daily, and ophthalmopathy patients were treated with high-dose intravenous methylprednisolone. According to the paper, TCR Vbeta CDR3 sequencing was carried out on 120 to 150 peripheral blood samples, which came from 40 to 45 ophthalmopathy, 80 or so hyperthyroidism and about 17 progressor patients.

Stable Graves' hyperthyroidism was defined as the absence of progression to ophthalmopathy over 18 months of follow-up. Hyperthyroidism patients were aged 18 to 65 years and newly diagnosed, with disease duration of less than 2 months. Any patient with an uncontrolled infection, another autoimmune disease, pregnancy or lactation was excluded. Diagnoses relied on clinical symptoms, serum thyroxine and TRAb, thyroid ultrasound and orbital computed tomography. Ficoll-Paque density gradient centrifugation was used to isolate PBMCs from 8 to 10 ml of fresh peripheral blood. Total RNA was extracted with Trizol reagent, and quality was checked on an Agilent 2100 Bioanalyzer. The TCR beta CDR3 regions were amplified from RNA transcripts. The first round of RT-PCR for the TCR CDR3 was performed with the HTBI primer set and the Qiagen OneStep RT-PCR kit. Libraries were constructed in a second round of multiplex PCR, after which size selection and purification were carried out. Sequencing of the libraries was done on an Illumina HiSeq2000 using paired-end 100 bp reads. From the authors' description of their analysis: SOAPnuke was used to process the raw data, throwing out any read that contained adapters or uncalled bases, had a mean Phred below 15, or lacked an exact constant-primer or identifier match. High-quality paired reads were merged using COPE v1.2.5, and each unique nucleotide sequence was defined as a clonotype. Clonotypes were aligned to IMGT TRBV, TRBD and TRBJ reference segments using MiTCR v1.1. The analysis included only V-J combinations with a frequency above 0.0001, which together covered about 99% of the repertoires. A TCS score was defined as the ratio between F50 (clonal expansion) and ExV (chaos), using BLOSUM62-based TCRdist between CDR3 peptides within each V-J. Welch's t-statistics and random forest reduced 500 to 550 V-J features to 13, which were used in a naive Bayes classifier (R e1071). TCRdb reprocessed the public reads (quality trimming at Q25 with fastp, clone calling with MiXCR) and kept in-frame beta chains. Entries are consolidated by CDR3 protein sequence, retaining the most common genes and DNA. TCRdb assigned the V and J calls; the authors' analysis was not used. The sample includes under 350,000 distinct CDR3 sequences, with roughly 20% observed a single time. Approximately 54% of the sample comes from the top ten.

General findings and caveats noted by the study authors: Most expanded thyroid clonotypes (frequency above 0.001) were also detected in blood, suggesting blood repertoires may reflect thyroid immune responses. A 13 V-J signature model separated ophthalmopathy from stable hyperthyroidism, with 87.88% sensitivity and 81.08% specificity in cross-validation and 80%/75% in testing. In validation, progression to ophthalmopathy was predicted by the model with 70.59% sensitivity and about 72% specificity, a median of about 6.4 months before onset. Sample size was not statistically predetermined, and blinding of investigators to group allocation was not performed.

Recombination connected TRBV18 to TRBJ2-3; a stretch of 9 junction bases matches TRBD2. Sequencing was performed on blood. This TCR was sampled from a woman aged 45-59 years with Graves' hyperthyroidism. The nucleotide sequence is TGTGCCAGCTCACCTCGCCTAGCGGGGAGCACAGATACGCAGTATTTT. Translated, it reads CASSPRLAGSTDTQYF.